These T cell receptor beta chains were read from a single sample in a study of T cell repertoires in cytomegalovirus infection. TCRdb itself ran the reads through MiXCR, one entry per CDR3 protein. The table lists some 270,000 distinct CDR3 sequences, about a sixth of them singletons. The source material was CD8+ T cells from PBMCs. These receptors were collected from a human donor in good health (CMV status not recorded). Some clones in this sample may be carry-over from other donors' samples. Each CDR3 is given with its conserved first and last residue. Each record gives: D gene, CDR3 length, J gene, clone size, V gene, CDR3 protein, CDR3 DNA. A D gene is named only where the DNA matches it firmly. A clone size is listed for some rows: how often the clone was seen (once, few, many), or a class if it is expanded.

>TRBD2|16|TRBJ2-3|few|TRBV11-2
CASSSSLAGPPDTQYF
TGTGCCAGCAGCTCCTCTCTAGCGGGGCCCCCAGATACGCAGTATTTT
>TRBD2|18|TRBJ2-2|NA|TRBV7-9
CASSSGFSGGANTGELFF
TGTGCCAGCAGCTCCGGATTTTCCGGGGGGGCGAACACCGGGGAGCTGTTTTTT
>NA|15|TRBJ2-7|NA|TRBV29-1
CSVVDSIGPSYEQYF
TGCAGCGTCGTCGATTCCATAGGCCCTTCCTACGAGCAGTACTTC
>NA|13|TRBJ2-1|many|TRBV7-2
CASSVPRVTEQFF
TGTGCCAGCAGCGTCCCCAGGGTGACTGAGCAGTTCTTC
>NA|14|TRBJ2-7|NA|TRBV5-1
CASSLDPTVSEQYF
TGCGCCAGCAGCTTGGACCCGACTGTTAGCGAGCAGTACTTC
>NA|14|TRBJ1-1|NA|TRBV28
CASETGPMGAEAFF
TGTGCCAGCGAGACGGGTCCCATGGGTGCTGAAGCTTTCTTT
>NA|11|TRBJ2-7|NA|TRBV7-9
CASSRGWEQYF
TGTGCCAGCAGCCGGGGGTGGGAGCAGTACTTC
>NA|16|TRBJ1-6|many|TRBV7-3
CASSLKGPSYNSPLHF
TGTGCCAGCAGCTTAAAAGGACCCTCCTATAATTCACCCCTCCACTTT
>NA|12|TRBJ2-5|many|TRBV7-8
CASSPSPETQYF
TGTGCCAGCAGCCCCTCACCTGAGACCCAGTACTTC
>TRBD1|19|TRBJ1-2|few|TRBV15
CATSSDQVGQGTGVYGYTF
TGTGCCACCAGCAGCGACCAGGTGGGACAGGGCACCGGTGTCTATGGCTACACCTTC
>TRBD2|15|TRBJ2-3|NA|TRBV9
CASSPQGLAGDTQYF
TGTGCCAGCAGCCCCCAGGGACTAGCGGGCGATACGCAGTATTTT
>TRBD2|16|TRBJ2-7|few|TRBV6-1
CASTYRGGLASYEQYF
TGTGCCAGCACCTACCGGGGAGGGCTGGCCTCCTACGAGCAGTACTTC
>TRBD1|15|TRBJ2-5|NA|TRBV5-6
CASRPMTGDQETQYF
TGTGCCAGCAGACCCATGACAGGGGACCAAGAGACCCAGTACTTC
>TRBD1|14|TRBJ1-5|many|TRBV6-1
CASSGTGSNQPQHF
TGTGCCAGCAGTGGGACAGGTAGCAATCAGCCCCAGCATTTT
>TRBD2|15|TRBJ2-1|many|TRBV6-2/TRBV6-3
CASSSGTSRLNEQFF
TGTGCCAGCAGTTCCGGGACTAGCCGCCTCAATGAGCAGTTCTTC
>TRBD1|17|TRBJ2-7|few|TRBV20-1
CSARAGTGIPRSYEQYF
TGCAGTGCTAGAGCCGGGACAGGGATACCACGGTCCTACGAGCAGTACTTC
>NA|16|TRBJ2-3|many|TRBV7-3
CASSLSPTGSTDTQYF
TGTGCCAGCAGCCTTTCCCCCACGGGCAGCACAGATACGCAGTATTTT
>NA|13|TRBJ1-4|NA|TRBV29-1
CSVEAEGNEKLFF
TGCAGCGTTGAAGCCGAGGGAAATGAAAAACTGTTTTTT
>TRBD2|15|TRBJ2-3|many|TRBV7-2
CASRGTSGNPDTQYF
TGTGCCAGCAGAGGGACTAGCGGCAACCCAGATACGCAGTATTTT
>NA|14|TRBJ1-5|few|TRBV28
CASSLDNSNQPQHF
TGTGCCAGCAGTCTGGACAATAGCAATCAGCCCCAGCATTTT
>NA|13|TRBJ2-1|many|TRBV10-3
CAISGPDANEQFF
TGTGCCATCAGTGGGCCGGACGCCAATGAGCAGTTCTTC
>TRBD1|14|TRBJ2-7|many|TRBV7-8
CASSFRQGSYEQYF
TGTGCCAGCAGCTTTAGACAGGGTTCCTACGAGCAGTACTTC
>NA|14|TRBJ2-7|many|TRBV7-6
CASSLTGRADEQYF
TGTGCCAGCAGCTTAACCGGCAGGGCAGACGAGCAGTACTTC
>NA|15|TRBJ1-2|NA|TRBV11-2
CASSIQTGAIYGYTF
TGTGCCAGCAGCATACAGACAGGCGCCATTTATGGCTACACCTTC
>TRBD2|16|TRBJ2-7|few|TRBV4-1
CASSPTDRGDSYEQYF
TGCGCCAGCAGCCCAACCGACCGGGGGGACTCCTACGAGCAGTACTTC
>NA|16|TRBJ1-5|NA|TRBV12-3/TRBV12-4
CANSLGGRYSNQPQHF
TGTGCCAACAGTTTAGGTGGGCGCTATAGCAATCAGCCCCAGCATTTT
>NA|13|TRBJ1-1|many|TRBV4-1
CASSQVGGTEAFF
TGCGCCAGCAGCCAAGTAGGAGGCACTGAAGCTTTCTTT
>NA|19|TRBJ2-1|many|TRBV7-2
CASSLAAGTDWAIPHEQFF
TGTGCCAGCAGCTTAGCGGCCGGGACGGACTGGGCAATCCCCCATGAGCAGTTCTTC
>TRBD2|19|TRBJ2-2|few|TRBV28
CASSRIGGLAGANTGELFF
TGTGCCAGCAGCCGCATCGGCGGGCTAGCGGGGGCGAACACCGGGGAGCTGTTTTTT
>NA|14|TRBJ1-2|many|TRBV12-3/TRBV12-4
CASRGGLTSYGYTF
TGTGCCAGCAGGGGGGGACTAACCAGTTATGGCTACACCTTC
>TRBD2|18|TRBJ2-1|NA|TRBV11-2
CASSIGPAAGLPFNEQFF
TGTGCCAGCAGCATCGGGCCCGCAGCGGGGCTCCCATTCAATGAGCAGTTCTTC
>NA|15|TRBJ2-7|NA|TRBV4-1
CASSQGSGSSYEQYF
TGCGCCAGCAGCCAAGGCTCAGGGAGCTCCTACGAGCAGTACTTC
>NA|11|TRBJ1-1|many|TRBV29-1
CSVGRNTEAFF
TGCAGCGTTGGCAGGAACACTGAAGCTTTCTTT
>TRBD2|15|TRBJ2-2|NA|TRBV12-3/TRBV12-4
CASTRAGGNTGELFF
TGTGCCAGCACCCGAGCGGGGGGGAACACCGGGGAGCTGTTTTTT
>NA|14|TRBJ1-5|few|TRBV12-3/TRBV12-4
CASSSEDTNQPQHF
TGTGCCAGCAGTTCCGAGGACACCAATCAGCCCCAGCATTTT